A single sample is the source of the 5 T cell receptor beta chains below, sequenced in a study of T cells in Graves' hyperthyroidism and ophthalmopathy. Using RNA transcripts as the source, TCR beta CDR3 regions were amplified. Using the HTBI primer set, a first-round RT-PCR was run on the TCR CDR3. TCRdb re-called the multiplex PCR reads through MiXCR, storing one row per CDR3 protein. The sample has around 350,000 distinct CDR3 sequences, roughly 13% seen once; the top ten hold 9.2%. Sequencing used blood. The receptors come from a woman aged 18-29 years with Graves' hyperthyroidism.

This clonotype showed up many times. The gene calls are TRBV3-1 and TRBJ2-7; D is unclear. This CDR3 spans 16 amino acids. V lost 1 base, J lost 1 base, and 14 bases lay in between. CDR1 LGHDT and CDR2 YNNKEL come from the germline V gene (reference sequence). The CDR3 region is CASSQVSYAPSYEQYF. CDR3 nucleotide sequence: TGTGCCAGCAGCCAAGTTTCTTACGCCCCTTCCTACGAGCAGTACTTC.

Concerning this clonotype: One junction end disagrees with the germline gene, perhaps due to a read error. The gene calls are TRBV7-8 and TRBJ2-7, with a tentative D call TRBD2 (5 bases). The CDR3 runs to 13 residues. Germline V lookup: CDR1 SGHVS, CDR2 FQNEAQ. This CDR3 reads CASSLVGPEEQHF. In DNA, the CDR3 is TGTGCCAGCAGCTTAGTGGGTCCGGAGGAGCAGCACTTC.

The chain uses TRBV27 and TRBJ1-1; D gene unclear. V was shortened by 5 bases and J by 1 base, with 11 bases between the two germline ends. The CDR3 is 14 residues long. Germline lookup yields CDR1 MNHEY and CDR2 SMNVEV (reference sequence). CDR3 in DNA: TGTGCCAGCAGTCCCTTCCCAGCGAACACTGAAGCTTTCTTT. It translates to CASSPFPANTEAFF.

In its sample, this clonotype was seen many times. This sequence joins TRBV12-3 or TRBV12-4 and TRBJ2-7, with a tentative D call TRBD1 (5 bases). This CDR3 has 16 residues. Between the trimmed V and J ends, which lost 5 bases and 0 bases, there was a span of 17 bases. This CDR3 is CASSPRTPSFSYEQYF. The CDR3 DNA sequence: TGTGCCAGCAGTCCCCGGACACCTTCTTTCTCCTACGAGCAGTACTTC.

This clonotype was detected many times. CDR3 DNA: TGCAGTGCTTGCAGGGGGAGTAGTTACAATGAGCAGTTCTTC. Translating gives CSACRGSSYNEQFF. The rearrangement uses TRBV20-1 and TRBJ2-1; 7 bases fit TRBD1. V was clipped by 5 bases and J by 4 bases; unmatched bases: 8. CDR1 and CDR2 (germline): DFQATT, SNEGSKA (reference sequence). This CDR3 has 14 amino acids.